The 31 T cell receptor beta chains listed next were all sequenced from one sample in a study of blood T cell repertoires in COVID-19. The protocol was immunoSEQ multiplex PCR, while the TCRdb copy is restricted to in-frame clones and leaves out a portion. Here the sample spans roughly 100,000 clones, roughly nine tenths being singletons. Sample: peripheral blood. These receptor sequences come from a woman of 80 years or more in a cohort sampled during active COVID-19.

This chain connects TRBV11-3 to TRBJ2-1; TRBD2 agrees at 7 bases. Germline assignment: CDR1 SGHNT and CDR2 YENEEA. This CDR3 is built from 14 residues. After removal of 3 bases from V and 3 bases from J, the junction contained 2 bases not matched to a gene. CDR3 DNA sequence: TGTGCCAGCAGCTTGGGGGGGGACTACAATGAGCAGTTCTTC. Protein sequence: CASSLGGDYNEQFF.

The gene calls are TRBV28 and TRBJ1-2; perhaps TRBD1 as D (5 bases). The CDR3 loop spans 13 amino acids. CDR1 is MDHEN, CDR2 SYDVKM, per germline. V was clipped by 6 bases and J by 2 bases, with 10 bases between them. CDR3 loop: CASSPSGNYGYTF. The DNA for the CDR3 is TGTGCCAGCAGCCCCTCAGGGAACTATGGCTACACCTTC.

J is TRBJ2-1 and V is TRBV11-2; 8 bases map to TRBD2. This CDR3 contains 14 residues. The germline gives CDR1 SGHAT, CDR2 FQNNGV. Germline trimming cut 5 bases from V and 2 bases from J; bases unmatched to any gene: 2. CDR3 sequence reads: CASSLGGAYNEQFF. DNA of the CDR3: TGTGCCAGCAGCCTCGGGGGGGCCTACAATGAGCAGTTCTTC.

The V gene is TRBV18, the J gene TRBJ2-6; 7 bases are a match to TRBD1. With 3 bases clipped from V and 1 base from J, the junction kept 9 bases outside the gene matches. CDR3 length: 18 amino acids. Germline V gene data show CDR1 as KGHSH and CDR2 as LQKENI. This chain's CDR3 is CASSPGQVQSSGANVLTF. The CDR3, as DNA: TGTGCCAGCTCACCCGGACAGGTTCAATCATCTGGGGCCAACGTCCTGACTTTC. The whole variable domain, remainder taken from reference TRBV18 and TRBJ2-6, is NAGVMQNPRHLVRRRGQEARLRCSPMKGHSHVYWYRQLPEEGLKFMVYLQKENIIDESGMPKERFSAEFPKEGPSILRIQQVVRGDSAAYFCASSPGQVQSSGANVLTFGAGSRLTVL.

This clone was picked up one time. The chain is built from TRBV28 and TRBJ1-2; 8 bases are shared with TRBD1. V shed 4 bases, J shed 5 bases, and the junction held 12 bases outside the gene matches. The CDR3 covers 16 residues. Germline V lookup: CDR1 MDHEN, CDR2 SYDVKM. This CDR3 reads CASSSSGDRFLYGYTF. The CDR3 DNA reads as TGTGCCAGCAGTTCTTCAGGGGACAGGTTCCTATATGGCTACACCTTC.

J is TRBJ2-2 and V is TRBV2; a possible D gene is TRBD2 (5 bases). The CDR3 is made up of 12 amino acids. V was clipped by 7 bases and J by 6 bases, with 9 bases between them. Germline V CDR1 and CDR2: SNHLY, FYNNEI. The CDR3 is CASIELAGELFF. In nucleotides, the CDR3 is TGTGCCAGCATAGAACTAGCCGGGGAGCTGTTTTTT.

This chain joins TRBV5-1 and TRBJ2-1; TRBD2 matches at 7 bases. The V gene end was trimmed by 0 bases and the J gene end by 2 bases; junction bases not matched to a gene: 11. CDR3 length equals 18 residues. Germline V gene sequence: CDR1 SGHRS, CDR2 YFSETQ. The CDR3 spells CASSLVVEGRGTYNEQFF. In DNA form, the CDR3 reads TGCGCCAGCAGCTTGGTAGTCGAGGGGCGGGGGACCTACAATGAGCAGTTCTTC.

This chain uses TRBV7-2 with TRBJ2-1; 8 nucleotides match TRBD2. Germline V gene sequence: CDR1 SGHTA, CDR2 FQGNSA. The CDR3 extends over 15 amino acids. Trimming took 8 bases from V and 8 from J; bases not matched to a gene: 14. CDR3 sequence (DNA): TGTGCCAGCCTACTCTCTAGCGGGTCCTTGGATGAGCAGTTCTTC. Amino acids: CASLLSSGSLDEQFF.

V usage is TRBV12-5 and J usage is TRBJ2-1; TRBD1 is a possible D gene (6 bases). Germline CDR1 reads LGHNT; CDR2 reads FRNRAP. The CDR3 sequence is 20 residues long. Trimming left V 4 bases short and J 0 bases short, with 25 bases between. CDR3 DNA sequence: TGTGCTAGTGGTTCCACCGGCCTGGGGATCGGACAGAGCTCCTACAATGAGCAGTTCTTC. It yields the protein CASGSTGLGIGQSSYNEQFF.

The CDR3 bases are TGTGCCAGCAGCCCCACCCCCGCGGAGCAGTTCTTC. Protein product: CASSPTPAEQFF. This chain connects TRBV11-2 to TRBJ2-1; D remains ambiguous. The CDR3 covers 12 residues. The V end lost 5 bases, the J end lost 10 bases, and 12 bases lay between the germline ends. Germline V gives CDR1 SGHAT, CDR2 FQNNGV.

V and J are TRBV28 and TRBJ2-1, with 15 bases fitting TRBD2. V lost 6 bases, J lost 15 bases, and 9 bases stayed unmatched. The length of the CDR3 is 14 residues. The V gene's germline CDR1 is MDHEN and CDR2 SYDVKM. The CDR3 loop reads CASSSGLAGGQGFF. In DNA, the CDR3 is TGTGCCAGCAGCTCTGGACTAGCGGGAGGGCAGGGGTTCTTC.

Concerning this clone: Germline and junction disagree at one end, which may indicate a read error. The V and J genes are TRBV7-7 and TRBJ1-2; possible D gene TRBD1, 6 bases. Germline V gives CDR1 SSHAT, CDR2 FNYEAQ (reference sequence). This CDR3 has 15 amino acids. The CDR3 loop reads CASTRTTAGANGYTF. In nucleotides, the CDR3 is TGTGCTAGCACCCGTACTACCGCGGGGGCTAATGGCTACACCTTC.

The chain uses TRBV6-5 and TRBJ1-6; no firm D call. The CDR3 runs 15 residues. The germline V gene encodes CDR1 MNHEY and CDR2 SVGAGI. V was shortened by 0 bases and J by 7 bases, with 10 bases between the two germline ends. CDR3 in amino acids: CASSYSRIGNSPLHF. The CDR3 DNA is TGTGCCAGCAGTTACTCGAGGATTGGGAATTCACCCCTCCACTTT.

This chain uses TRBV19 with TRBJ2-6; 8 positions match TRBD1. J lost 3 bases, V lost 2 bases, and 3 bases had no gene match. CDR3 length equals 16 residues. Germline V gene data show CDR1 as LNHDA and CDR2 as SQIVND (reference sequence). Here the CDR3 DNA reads TGTGCCAGTAGTATATCTACAGGGGGTGGGGCCAACGTCCTGACTTTC. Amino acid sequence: CASSISTGGGANVLTF.

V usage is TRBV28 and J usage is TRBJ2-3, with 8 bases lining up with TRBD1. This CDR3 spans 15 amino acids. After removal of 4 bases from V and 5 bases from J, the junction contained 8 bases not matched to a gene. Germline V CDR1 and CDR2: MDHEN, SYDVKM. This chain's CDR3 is CASSWGPQGEDTQYF. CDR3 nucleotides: TGTGCCAGCAGTTGGGGTCCACAGGGGGAAGATACGCAGTATTTT.

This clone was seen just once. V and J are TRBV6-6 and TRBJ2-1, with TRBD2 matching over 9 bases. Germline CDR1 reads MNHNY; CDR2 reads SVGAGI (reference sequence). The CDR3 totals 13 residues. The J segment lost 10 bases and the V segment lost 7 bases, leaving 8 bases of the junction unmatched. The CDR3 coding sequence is TGTGCCAGCATTCCAGGAGCGGGGGGCGAGCAGTTCTTC. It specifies CASIPGAGGEQFF.

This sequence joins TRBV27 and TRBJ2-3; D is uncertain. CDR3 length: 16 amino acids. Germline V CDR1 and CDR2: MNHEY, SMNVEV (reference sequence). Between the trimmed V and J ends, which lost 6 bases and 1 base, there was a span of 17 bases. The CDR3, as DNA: TGTGCCAGCAGATTCGTTGGTAGCCTAGGCACAGATACGCAGTATTTT. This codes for CASRFVGSLGTDTQYF.

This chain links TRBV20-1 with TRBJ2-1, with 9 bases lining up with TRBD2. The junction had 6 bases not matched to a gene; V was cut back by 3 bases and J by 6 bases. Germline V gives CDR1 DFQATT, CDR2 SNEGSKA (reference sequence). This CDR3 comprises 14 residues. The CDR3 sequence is CSASLLAGSNEQFF. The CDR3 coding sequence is TGCAGTGCTAGTCTCCTAGCGGGGAGCAATGAGCAGTTCTTC.

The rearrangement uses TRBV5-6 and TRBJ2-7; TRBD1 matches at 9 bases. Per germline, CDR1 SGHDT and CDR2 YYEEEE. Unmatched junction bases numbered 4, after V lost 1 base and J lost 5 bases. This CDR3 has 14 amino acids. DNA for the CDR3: TGTGCCAGCAGCTTGACAGGGGGCGTGGACGAGCAGTACTTC. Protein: CASSLTGGVDEQYF. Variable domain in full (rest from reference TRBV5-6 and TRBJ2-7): DAGVTQSPTHLIKTRGQQVTLRCSPKSGHDTVSWYQQALGQGPQFIFQYYEEEERQRGNFPDRFSGHQFPNYSSELNVNALLLGDSALYLCASSLTGGVDEQYFGPGTRLTVT.

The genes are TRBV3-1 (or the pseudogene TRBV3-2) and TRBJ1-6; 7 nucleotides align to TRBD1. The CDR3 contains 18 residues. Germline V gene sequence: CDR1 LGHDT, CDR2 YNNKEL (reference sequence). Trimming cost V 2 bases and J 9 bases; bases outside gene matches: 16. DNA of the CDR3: TGTGCCAGCAGCCAATTAGGCTCACCGGGACAGCAGCTTTCACCCCTCCACTTT. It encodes CASSQLGSPGQQLSPLHF.

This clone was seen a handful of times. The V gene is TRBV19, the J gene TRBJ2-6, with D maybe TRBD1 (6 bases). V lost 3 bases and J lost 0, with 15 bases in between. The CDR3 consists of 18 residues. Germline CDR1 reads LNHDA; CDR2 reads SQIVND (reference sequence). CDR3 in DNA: TGTGCCAGTAGTATCACCTCAGGGGCATCCTCTGGGGCCAACGTCCTGACTTTC. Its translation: CASSITSGASSGANVLTF.

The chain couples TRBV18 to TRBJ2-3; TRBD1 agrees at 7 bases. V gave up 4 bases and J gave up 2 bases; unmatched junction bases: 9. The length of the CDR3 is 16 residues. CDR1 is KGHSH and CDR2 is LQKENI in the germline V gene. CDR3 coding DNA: TGTGCCAGCTCACTGAATAGGGACAGTATCACAGATACGCAGTATTTT. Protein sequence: CASSLNRDSITDTQYF.

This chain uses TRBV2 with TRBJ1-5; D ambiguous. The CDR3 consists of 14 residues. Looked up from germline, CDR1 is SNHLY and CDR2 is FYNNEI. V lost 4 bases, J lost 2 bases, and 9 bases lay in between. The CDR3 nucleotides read TGTGCCAGCAGTGTGAGTACCGGCAATCAGCCCCAGCATTTT. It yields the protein CASSVSTGNQPQHF.

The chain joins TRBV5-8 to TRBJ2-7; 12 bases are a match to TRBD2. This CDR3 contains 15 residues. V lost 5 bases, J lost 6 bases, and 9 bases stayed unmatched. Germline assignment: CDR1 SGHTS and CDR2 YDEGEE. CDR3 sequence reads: CASRRRLAGAGEQYF. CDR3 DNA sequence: TGTGCCAGCAGGCGTAGACTAGCGGGAGCAGGCGAGCAGTACTTC.

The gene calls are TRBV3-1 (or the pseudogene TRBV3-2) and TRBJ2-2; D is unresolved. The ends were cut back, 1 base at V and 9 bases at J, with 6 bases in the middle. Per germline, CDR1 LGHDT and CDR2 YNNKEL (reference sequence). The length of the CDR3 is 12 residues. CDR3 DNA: TGTGCCAGCAGCCAAGTGGGCTGGGAGCTGTTTTTT. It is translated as CASSQVGWELFF.

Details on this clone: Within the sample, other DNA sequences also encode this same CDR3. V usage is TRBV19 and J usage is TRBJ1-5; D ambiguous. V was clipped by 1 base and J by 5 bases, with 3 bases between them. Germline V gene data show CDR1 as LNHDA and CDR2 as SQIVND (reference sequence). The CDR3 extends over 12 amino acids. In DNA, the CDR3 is TGTGCCAGTAGTATAGGAGATCAGCCCCAGCATTTT. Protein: CASSIGDQPQHF.

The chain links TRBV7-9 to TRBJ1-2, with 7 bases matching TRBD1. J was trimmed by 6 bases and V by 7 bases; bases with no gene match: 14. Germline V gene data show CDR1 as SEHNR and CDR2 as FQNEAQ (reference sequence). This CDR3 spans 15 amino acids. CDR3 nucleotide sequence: TGTGCCAGCACCCCCTCTGACAGGGAGCGAAATGGCTACACCTTC. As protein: CASTPSDRERNGYTF. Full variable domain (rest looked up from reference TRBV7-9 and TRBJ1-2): DTGVSQNPRHKITKRGQNVTFRCDPISEHNRLYWYRQTLGQGPEFLTYFQNEAQLEKSRLLSDRFSAERPKGSFSTLEIQRTEQGDSAMYLCASTPSDRERNGYTFGSGTRLTVV.

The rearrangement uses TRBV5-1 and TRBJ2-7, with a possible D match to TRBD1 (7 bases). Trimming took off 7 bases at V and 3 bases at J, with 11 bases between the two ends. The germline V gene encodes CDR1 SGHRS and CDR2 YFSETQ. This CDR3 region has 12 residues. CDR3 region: CASGGTVYEQYF. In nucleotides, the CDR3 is TGCGCCAGCGGCGGGACAGTCTACGAGCAGTACTTC.

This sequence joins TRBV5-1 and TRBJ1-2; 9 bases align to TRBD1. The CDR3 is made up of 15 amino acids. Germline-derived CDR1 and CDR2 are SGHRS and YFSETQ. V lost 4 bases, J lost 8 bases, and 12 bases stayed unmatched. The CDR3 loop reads CASSTGDRAGEGYTF. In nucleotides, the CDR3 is TGCGCCAGCAGCACCGGGGACAGGGCGGGAGAGGGCTACACCTTC.

CDR3 loop: CASSQGGYNSPLHF. The CDR3 bases are TGTGCCAGCAGCCAAGGAGGATATAATTCACCCCTCCACTTT. V usage is TRBV3-1 (or the pseudogene TRBV3-2) and J usage is TRBJ1-6; D is undetermined. Between the trimmed V and J ends, which lost 1 base and 4 bases, there was a span of 5 bases. The V gene's germline CDR1 is LGHDT and CDR2 YNNKEL (reference sequence). The CDR3 runs to 14 residues.

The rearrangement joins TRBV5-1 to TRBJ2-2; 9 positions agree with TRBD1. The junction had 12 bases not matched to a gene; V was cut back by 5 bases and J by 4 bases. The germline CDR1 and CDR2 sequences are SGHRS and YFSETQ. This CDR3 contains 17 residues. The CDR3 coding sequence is TGCGCCAGCAGGGAGGGACAGGGAGTTGTCCGCACCGGGGAGCTGTTTTTT. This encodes CASREGQGVVRTGELFF.